The next 27 T cell receptor beta chains were all read from a single sample in a study of CD8+CD57+ T cells in acquired aplastic anemia. CDR3 and TCR beta VDJ profiling relied on genomic DNA as the template. TCRdb reanalysed the reads using MiXCR and keeps one entry per CDR3 protein. The table lists about 240,000 distinct CDR3 sequences, approximately 50% of them singletons. Whoever was chosen for sequencing had shown CD8+CD57+ cell expansion by flow cytometry. The sequencing sample was made of sorted CD4+, CD8+, or CD8+CD57+ T cells (not recorded which) from PBMCs. Receptors were obtained from a human donor with aplastic anemia.

As concerns this clonotype: The junction differs from germline at one of its ends, possibly a read error. The CDR3 protein is CSARDRDRESYGQYF. The CDR3 nucleotides read TGCAGTGCTAGGGATCGGGACAGGGAATCCTACGGGCAGTACTTC. This rearrangement joins TRBV20-1 to TRBJ2-7; TRBD1 matches at 9 bases. Germline CDR1 reads DFQATT; CDR2 reads SNEGSKA (reference sequence). The CDR3 length is 15 residues.

V is TRBV24-1 and J is TRBJ1-5; TRBD1 is a possible D gene (6 bases). The V gene lost 9 bases and the J gene lost 6 bases, with 11 bases spanning the gap. CDR3 size: 12 residues. Germline CDR1 is KGHDR and CDR2 is SFDVKD. The CDR3 loop reads CATAGEGQPQHF. The CDR3 DNA sequence: TGTGCCACCGCAGGGGAGGGTCAGCCCCAGCATTTT.

This clonotype has ten or more counts. V gene TRBV9 combines with J gene TRBJ1-2; no reliable D call. Germline V gene lookup returns CDR1 SGDLS and CDR2 YYNGEE. Between the trimmed V and J ends, which lost 3 bases and 4 bases, there was a span of 10 bases. The CDR3 is 13 residues long. The CDR3 DNA reads TGTGCCAGCAGCGGTAGTAGTATCTATGGCTACACCTTC. Its protein is CASSGSSIYGYTF.

This rearrangement joins TRBV27 to TRBJ2-1; 9 bases align to TRBD2. CDR1 is MNHEY and CDR2 is SMNVEV in the germline V gene (reference sequence). V trimming: 7 bases; J trimming: 4 bases; junction bases outside the gene matches: 8. CDR3 length: 15 residues. CDR3 loop: CASKIAGAGYNEQFF. Written as DNA, the CDR3 is TGTGCCAGCAAAATAGCGGGAGCGGGGTACAATGAGCAGTTCTTC.

This clonotype was counted at least ten times. The chain recombines TRBV4-1 with TRBJ2-7; D tentatively reads TRBD1 or TRBD2 (5 bases each). V dropped 0 bases and J dropped 4 bases, with 13 bases sitting between them. The CDR3 is 15 residues long. The V gene's germline CDR1 is MGHRA and CDR2 YSYEKL. The CDR3 bases are TGCGCCAGCAGCCAAGATCCCGGGGCCGGGTACGAGCAGTACTTC. Translation gives CASSQDPGAGYEQYF.

This clonotype has a handful of counts. The V and J genes are TRBV19 and TRBJ2-7; TRBD1 might be the D (6 bases). This CDR3 contains 15 residues. Per germline, CDR1 LNHDA and CDR2 SQIVND (reference sequence). V lost 5 bases, J lost 0 bases, and 14 bases lay in between. The CDR3 DNA follows: TGTGCCAGTAGTCTTAGACAGGATTACTCCTACGAGCAGTACTTC. Its translation is CASSLRQDYSYEQYF. Full variable domain (remainder filled in from reference TRBV19 and TRBJ2-7): DGGITQSPKYLFRKEGQNVTLSCEQNLNHDAMYWYRQDPGQGLRLIYYSQIVNDFQKGDIAEGYSVSREKKESFPLTVTSAQKNPTAFYLCASSLRQDYSYEQYFGPGTRLTVT.

This clonotype has more than one count but fewer than ten. The chain combines TRBV24-1 with TRBJ1-2; 7 bases match TRBD1. The germline V gene has CDR1 KGHDR and CDR2 SFDVKD. CDR3 size: 13 residues. The trim removed 4 bases at V and 6 bases at J, leaving 4 bases unmatched. The CDR3 region is CATSDRQGDGYTF. In DNA, the CDR3 is TGTGCCACCAGTGACAGACAGGGCGATGGCTACACCTTC.

This clonotype has ten or more counts. One end of the junction is discordant with germline, which a read error may explain. The chain recombines TRBV7-7 with TRBJ2-7, with TRBD2 matching 7 bases. Looked up from germline, CDR1 is SSHAT and CDR2 is FNYEAQ (reference sequence). The CDR3 is 15 residues long. CDR3 loop: CASSLESGIGYEQYF. For the CDR3, the DNA is TGTGCTAGCAGCTTAGAAAGCGGGATCGGCTACGAGCAGTACTTC.

Regarding this clonotype: A read error is likely, as this CDR3 ends without the conserved phenylalanine or tryptophan. The limits of the CDR3 on the DNA are not certain, so only TCRdb's listed CDR3 is given. The rearrangement joins TRBV4-3 to TRBJ2-3. CDR1 and CDR2 (germline): LGHNA, YSLEER. The CDR3 numbers 17 amino acids, ends counted. CDR3 protein: CASSQEVVSMGHRYAVV.

There are many counts of this clonotype. This chain joins TRBV20-1 and TRBJ2-7; D remains ambiguous. Trimming shortened V by 2 bases and J by 6 bases, and 14 bases separated the two germline ends. Per the germline V gene, CDR1 is DFQATT and CDR2 is SNEGSKA (reference sequence). The CDR3 has 13 residues. CDR3 in DNA: TGCAGTGCTAGACAACGGATTGAGGTCGAGCAGTACTTC. Protein sequence: CSARQRIEVEQYF.

The chain carries TRBV9 and TRBJ1-3; D gene ambiguous. Trimming cost V 3 bases and J 0 bases, with 10 bases left between them. Looked up from germline, CDR1 is SGDLS and CDR2 is YYNGEE. The CDR3 is 15 residues long. The CDR3 reads CASSGDVHSGNTIYF. CDR3 sequence (DNA): TGTGCCAGCAGCGGAGACGTCCACTCTGGAAACACCATATATTTT.

This clonotype was seen ten or more times. The chain couples TRBV10-1 to TRBJ1-1, with D uncertain. The CDR3 consists of 14 residues. Trimming removed 0 bases from V and 6 bases from J, with 11 bases in between. Germline values: CDR1 WNHNN, CDR2 SYGVQD (reference sequence). The chain's CDR3 is CASSESVGAPEAFF. The CDR3 bases are TGCGCCAGCAGTGAGTCGGTGGGCGCACCTGAAGCTTTCTTT.

Of note for this clonotype: This CDR3 fails to terminate in the conserved phenylalanine or tryptophan, so it likely reflects a read error. The V and J genes are TRBV2 and TRBJ1-2; no definite D call. The CDR3 runs to 11 residues. Germline loops: CDR1 SNHLY, CDR2 FYNNEI. The CDR3 reads CASLGYYGYTS. CDR3 sequence (DNA): TGTGCCAGCCTAGGGTACTACGGCTACACCTCC.

About this clonotype: The junction departs from germline at one end; a sequencing error may be responsible. V is TRBV14 and J is TRBJ2-7; perhaps TRBD1 as D (5 bases). The V gene's germline CDR1 is SGHDN and CDR2 FVKESK. The CDR3 sequence is 14 residues long. CDR3 nucleotides: TGTGCCAGCAGCCAAGACAGGGTCAACTACGAGCAGTGCTTC. Encoded protein: CASSQDRVNYEQCF. Drawing the rest from reference TRBV14 and TRBJ2-7, the complete variable domain is EAGVTQFPSHSVIEKGQTVTLRCDPISGHDNLYWYRRVMGKEIKFLLHFVKESKQDESGMPNNRFLAERTGGTYSTLKVQPAELEDSGVYFCASSQDRVNYEQCFGPGTRLTVT.

On this clonotype itself: A much larger clone differs by one base, so this may be a read error. The rearrangement links TRBV19 to TRBJ2-1; 7 bases fit TRBD1. The CDR3 runs 14 residues. CDR1 is LNHDA and CDR2 is SQIVND in the germline V gene (reference sequence). The J segment lost 10 bases and the V segment lost 9 bases, leaving 15 bases of the junction unmatched. CDR3 sequence reads: CASSYRDSDYEQFF. CDR3 DNA sequence: TGTGCCAGCAGTTACAGGGACAGCGACTACGAGCAGTTCTTC.

The chain uses TRBV6-1 and TRBJ1-2; D unclear. The V and J ends lost 8 bases and 12 bases respectively, with 28 bases between them. The CDR3 is 15 residues long. From germline, CDR1 is MNHNS and CDR2 SASEGT. This CDR3 reads CASGNSYNEQFVDTF. CDR3 nucleotides: TGTGCCAGCGGCAACTCCTACAATGAGCAGTTTGTTGACACCTTC.

The chain employs TRBV20-1 and TRBJ2-7; the D call may be TRBD1 or TRBD2 (5 bases each). This CDR3 contains 13 residues. The germline V and J ends were trimmed by 3 bases and 2 bases, with 11 bases remaining between them. Germline assignment: CDR1 DFQATT and CDR2 SNEGSKA (reference sequence). The CDR3 DNA is TGCAGTGCTAGTGACCTGGGGGCCTACGAGCAGTACTTC. Translated: CSASDLGAYEQYF.

This clonotype was observed at least ten times. CDR3: CASSVWVAERADTQYF. In nucleotides, the CDR3 is TGTGCCAGCAGCGTATGGGTAGCGGAGCGCGCAGATACGCAGTATTTT. V gene TRBV9 combines with J gene TRBJ2-3, with a possible D match to TRBD2 (6 bases). Per the germline V gene, CDR1 is SGDLS and CDR2 is YYNGEE. V lost 1 base and J 4 bases, leaving 16 bases between the germline ends. This CDR3 region has 16 residues.

Regarding this clonotype: A much larger clone is a single base away; this may be a read error. The J gene is TRBJ2-5, the V gene TRBV20-1, with a tentative D call TRBD2 (5 bases). There are 14 residues in the CDR3. The V and J ends lost 0 bases and 11 bases respectively, with 19 bases between them. Germline CDR1 and CDR2: DFQATT and SNEGSKA (reference sequence). The CDR3 DNA reads TGCAGTGCTAGAGATATCCGGGATTGGAATGAGCAGTACTTC. Its translation is CSARDIRDWNEQYF.

The chain recombines TRBV27 with TRBJ1-2; D might be TRBD1 (5 bases). Germline CDR1 is MNHEY and CDR2 is SMNVEV (reference sequence). Trimming removed 7 bases at V and 4 bases at J, with 13 bases between. The CDR3 is made up of 13 amino acids. The CDR3 sequence: CASMQGLGYGYTF. In nucleotides, the CDR3 is TGTGCCAGCATGCAGGGCCTAGGCTATGGCTACACCTTC.

The chain carries TRBV28 and TRBJ1-4; the D gene is possibly TRBD1 (5 bases). V lost 6 bases and J 0 bases, leaving 14 bases between the germline ends. There are 16 residues in the CDR3. Germline values: CDR1 MDHEN, CDR2 SYDVKM. The CDR3: CASRPGTGTTNEKLFF. CDR3 nucleotides: TGTGCCAGCAGGCCTGGGACGGGGACAACTAATGAAAAACTGTTTTTT.

The rearrangement joins TRBV10-3 to TRBJ2-2; D is undetermined. The germline CDR1 and CDR2 sequences are ENHRY and SYGVKD. This CDR3 contains 14 residues. Trimming pared 10 bases from V and 2 bases from J, leaving 14 bases between. For the CDR3, the DNA is TGTGCCACCGACACCGGGCAAAACACCGGGGAGCTGTTTTTT. Its translation: CATDTGQNTGELFF.

V gene TRBV6-2 or TRBV6-3 combines with J gene TRBJ2-7; TRBD1 is a possible D gene (7 bases). In germline, CDR1 is MNHEY, CDR2 SVGEGT. Trimming left V 4 bases short and J 0 bases short, with 28 bases between. This CDR3 spans 20 amino acids. CDR3 amino acids: CASSLLASGPLGQISYEQYF. The CDR3 bases are TGTGCCAGCAGTTTACTAGCCTCGGGCCCTTTGGGACAGATCTCCTACGAGCAGTACTTC.

The rearrangement uses TRBV7-9 and TRBJ1-1; D remains ambiguous. This CDR3 contains 14 residues. CDR1 is SEHNR and CDR2 is FQNEAQ in the germline V gene (reference sequence). V was shortened by 4 bases and J by 1 base, with 10 bases between the two germline ends. The CDR3 spells CASSSVQKNTEAFF. Written as DNA, the CDR3 is TGTGCCAGCAGCTCCGTACAGAAGAACACTGAAGCTTTCTTT.

The rearrangement joins TRBV24-1 to TRBJ1-5, with unresolved D. Trimming cost V 5 bases and J 1 base, with 8 bases left between them. The CDR3 contains 14 residues. Germline V gene lookup returns CDR1 KGHDR and CDR2 SFDVKD. In DNA, the CDR3 is TGTGCCACCAGTGCTCGGTGGAGCAATCAGCCCCAGCATTTT. As protein: CATSARWSNQPQHF.

On this clonotype itself: This could be a read error, since a much larger clone is one nucleotide away. The CDR3: CASSVYGGDGEEQYF. CDR3 nucleotide sequence: TGTGCCAGCAGCGTTTATGGGGGTGATGGTGAAGAGCAGTACTTC. The chain recombines TRBV9 with TRBJ2-7, with D perhaps assigned TRBD1 or TRBD2 (5 bases each). The V and J ends lost 2 bases and 7 bases respectively, with 19 bases between them. Germline V CDR1 and CDR2: SGDLS, YYNGEE. The CDR3 loop spans 15 amino acids.

This clonotype was counted many times. V is TRBV2 and J is TRBJ1-4; no reliable D call. V dropped 4 bases and J dropped 3 bases, with 9 bases sitting between them. CDR1 and CDR2 (germline): SNHLY, FYNNEI. The CDR3 runs 14 residues. This CDR3 reads CASSVWEANEKLFF. CDR3 nucleotide sequence: TGTGCCAGCAGTGTTTGGGAAGCTAATGAAAAACTGTTTTTT.